Sequencing of this T cell receptor beta chain was carried out in a study of cytomegalovirus exposure and HLA in healthy donors. The CDR3 consists of 13 residues. Germline loops: CDR1 SGHAT, CDR2 FQNNGV. The ends were cut back, 1 base at V and 6 bases at J, with 9 bases in the middle. In the case of this clone: Its antigen is currently unknown.

Study-level findings and limits: The study assumed roughly uniform donor sequencing depth for presence/absence analyses. A missense DCLRE1C variant was associated with V- and J-gene trimming of TCR beta chains in a later analysis, and an independent cohort replicated the association. TCR beta V segments were, for the most part, productive about 90% or about 30% of the time in an earlier analysis. Using a false discovery rate of 0.05, a later analysis showed that 15,000 to 20,000 TCR beta sequences were associated with HLA alleles.

This PCR relied on a set of 60 Vbeta primers and 13 Jbeta primers. Here immunoSEQ multiplex PCR was the method, and the copy in TCRdb shows in-frame clones only, minus some. The sample contains some 200,000 clones, over 70% of which appear only once. This sequence was found in a man aged 50-59 years in good health and CMV-seronegative. This chain links TRBV11-2 with TRBJ1-2; D is uncertain. The sequenced material came from PBMCs. CDR3 coding DNA: TGTGCCAGCAGCTTAGGGAGCAGAAATGGCTACACCTTC. Translating gives CASSLGSRNGYTF.